A selection of T cell receptor beta chains follows, all from one sample in a study of T cell responses to AZD1222 COVID-19 vaccine. Measured with immunoSEQ multiplex PCR; TCRdb has only the in-frame clones, and not every one. The sample shows some 150,000 clones, around 89% of them seen only once. Sequences were derived from peripheral blood, sampled on day 0 of AZD1222 vaccination. Receptors were obtained from an adult in good health. CDR3s include the opening cysteine and the closing phenylalanine or tryptophan. A D gene is named only where the DNA matches it firmly. Clone size is stated in some rows and not others, as once, few, many or a class when expanded.

J | D | size | length | V | DNA | CDR3
TRBJ1-6 | . | . | 15 | TRBV7-9 | TGTGCCAGCAGCTTATCGGGACGGTATAATTCACCCCTCCACTTT | CASSLSGRYNSPLHF
TRBJ1-4 | TRBD1 | . | 16 | TRBV9 | TGTGCCAGCAGCGTCGGGACAGGGGTATATAATGAAAAACTGTTTTTT | CASSVGTGVYNEKLFF
TRBJ2-7 | . | . | 14 | TRBV6-5 | TGTGCCAGCAGTTCCCCGACAGCCCCCTACGAGCAGTACTTC | CASSSPTAPYEQYF
TRBJ2-2 | . | . | 15 | TRBV11-3 | TGTGCCAGCAGCGAACAGGGTGAAGGGGCCGGGGAGCTGTTTTTT | CASSEQGEGAGELFF
TRBJ2-5 | TRBD2 | . | 16 | TRBV4-2 | TGTGCCAGCAGCCTGTCCGGGACTAGCGGGGTGGAGACCCAGTACTTC | CASSLSGTSGVETQYF
TRBJ1-2 | . | . | 15 | TRBV7-2 | TGTGCCAGCAGCTTGGGGCAGACCTTTAACTATGGCTACACCTTC | CASSLGQTFNYGYTF
TRBJ1-5 | TRBD1 | . | 15 | TRBV6-6 | TGTGCCAGCAGTCGACAGGGTCATAGCAATCAGCCCCAGCATTTT | CASSRQGHSNQPQHF
TRBJ2-2 | TRBD2 | . | 15 | TRBV6-5 | TGTGCCAGCAGGGTTCGGGGGGTCCCCACCGGGGAGCTGTTTTTT | CASRVRGVPTGELFF
TRBJ1-2 | . | . | 12 | TRBV6-6 | TGTGCCAGCAGTTACTTGCGCGATGGCTACACCTTC | CASSYLRDGYTF
TRBJ2-5 | TRBD2 | . | 15 | TRBV4-3 | TGCGCCAGCAGCCAAGATGGACTAGCGGGGGAGACCCAGTACTTC | CASSQDGLAGETQYF
TRBJ1-6 | . | . | 14 | TRBV6-4 | TGTGCCAGCAGTGAGGGGGGGGTCGGTTCACCCCTCCACTTT | CASSEGGVGSPLHF
TRBJ1-2 | TRBD1 | . | 14 | TRBV29-1 | TGCAGCGTTGAGTCGGACAGGGGTAACTATGGCTACACCTTC | CSVESDRGNYGYTF
TRBJ2-7 | . | . | 13 | TRBV6-6 | TGTGCCAGCAGTCCCGGGACAACTTACGAGCAGTACTTC | CASSPGTTYEQYF
TRBJ2-7 | . | . | 14 | TRBV21-1 | TGTGCCAGCAGCTTACGGGACAGAACCTACGAGCAGTACTTC | CASSLRDRTYEQYF
TRBJ2-1 | . | once | 13 | TRBV7-2 | TGTGCCAGCAGCACCCGTAGATACAATGAGCAGTTCTTC | CASSTRRYNEQFF
TRBJ2-1 | . | once | 14 | TRBV19 | TGTGCCAGCACCCCCGGGCAGACGAACAATGAGCAGTTCTTC | CASTPGQTNNEQFF
TRBJ2-1 | TRBD2 | . | 18 | TRBV6-1 | TGTGCCAGCAGTGCACTAGCGGGGGGACCCAGCTCCTACAATGAGCAGTTCTTC | CASSALAGGPSSYNEQFF
TRBJ2-1 | . | . | 17 | TRBV11-3 | TGTGCCAGCAGCTTCGGAATCGGTAGGCGGAACAACAATGAGCAGTTCTTC | CASSFGIGRRNNNEQFF
TRBJ1-1 | . | once | 15 | TRBV6-5 | TGTGCCAGCAGTTACTCTAGGGACCTGGGCACTGAAGCTTTCTTT | CASSYSRDLGTEAFF
TRBJ2-1 | . | . | 15 | TRBV2 | TGTGCCAGCAGTGAATCTAGTTCCACCTACAATGAGCAGTTCTTC | CASSESSSTYNEQFF
TRBJ1-4 | TRBD1 | . | 15 | TRBV9 | TGTGCCAGCAGCGTACGGGGACAGGGTCGGGAAAAACTGTTTTTT | CASSVRGQGREKLFF
TRBJ1-3 | . | . | 15 | TRBV30 | TGTGCCTGGAGTGTAGGGTACAGGGTCGGAAACACCATATATTTT | CAWSVGYRVGNTIYF
TRBJ2-5 | . | . | 14 | TRBV7-2 | TGTGCCAGCAGCTTAGACGACAGACGACTAGTTCTGTACTTC | CASSLDDRRLVLYF
TRBJ2-1 | TRBD2 | . | 17 | TRBV7-3 | TGTGCCAGCAGCACCTCCTCCCTAGCGGGAGTCCCCAATGAGCAGTTCTTC | CASSTSSLAGVPNEQFF
TRBJ2-3 | TRBD1 | . | 17 | TRBV7-9 | TGTGCCAGCAGCCCTGACAGGGTATCCTATAGCACAGATACGCAGTATTTT | CASSPDRVSYSTDTQYF
TRBJ2-7 | TRBD1 | . | 13 | TRBV27 | TGTGCCAGCAGTGGAACAGGGGCCTACGAGCAGTACTTC | CASSGTGAYEQYF
TRBJ2-1 | TRBD2 | . | 15 | TRBV4-2 | TGTGCCAGCAGCGAAACTAGCGGGGGGGCCCGGGAGCAGTTCTTC | CASSETSGGAREQFF
TRBJ1-2 | TRBD1 | . | 15 | TRBV6-5 | TGTGCCAGCAAACCCGTAGCAGGGGGTAACTATGGCTACACCTTC | CASKPVAGGNYGYTF
TRBJ1-2 | TRBD1 | . | 17 | TRBV6-1 | TGTGCCAGCAGTGAGGGACAGGGAGGGCCAAGGGGGTATGGCTACACCTTC | CASSEGQGGPRGYGYTF
TRBJ1-3 | TRBD1 | . | 13 | TRBV7-9 | TGTGCCAGCAGCCTTGGGACAGTAGAGACCATATATTTT | CASSLGTVETIYF
TRBJ1-3 | . | few | 16 | TRBV11-3 | TGTGCCAGCAGCGCGGTCTTATGGGTCTCCGGAAACACCATATATTTT | CASSAVLWVSGNTIYF
TRBJ2-1 | . | . | 17 | TRBV24-1 | TGTGCCACCAGTGATTTAGTGGGTGGAGCGGCCTACAATGAGCAGTTCTTC | CATSDLVGGAAYNEQFF